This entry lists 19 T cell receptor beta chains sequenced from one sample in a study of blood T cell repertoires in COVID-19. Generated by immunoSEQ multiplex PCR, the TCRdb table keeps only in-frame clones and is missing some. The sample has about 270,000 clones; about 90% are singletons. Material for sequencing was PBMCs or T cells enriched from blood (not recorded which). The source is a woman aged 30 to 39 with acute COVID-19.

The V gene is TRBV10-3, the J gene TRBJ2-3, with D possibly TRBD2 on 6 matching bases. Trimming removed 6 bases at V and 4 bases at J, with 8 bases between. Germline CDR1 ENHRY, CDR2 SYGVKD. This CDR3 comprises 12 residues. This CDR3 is CAIRTGADTQYF. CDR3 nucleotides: TGTGCCATCAGGACGGGGGCAGATACGCAGTATTTT.

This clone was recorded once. CDR3 nucleotide sequence: TGCGCCAGCAGCTTGGGGAGTGTGGACAGCCCCTATGGCTACACCTTC. Translating it yields CASSLGSVDSPYGYTF. J is TRBJ1-2 and V is TRBV5-1, with D possibly TRBD1 on 6 matching bases. CDR1 is SGHRS and CDR2 is YFSETQ in the germline V gene. V shed 0 bases and J shed 4 bases, with 16 bases lying between them. The CDR3 has 16 residues.

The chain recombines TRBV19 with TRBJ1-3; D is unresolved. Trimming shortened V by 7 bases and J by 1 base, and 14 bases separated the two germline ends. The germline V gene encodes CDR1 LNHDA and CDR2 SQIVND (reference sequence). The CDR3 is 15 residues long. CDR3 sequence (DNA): TGTGCCAGTACCCGGACGGGATTTTCTGGAAACACCATATATTTT. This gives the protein CASTRTGFSGNTIYF.

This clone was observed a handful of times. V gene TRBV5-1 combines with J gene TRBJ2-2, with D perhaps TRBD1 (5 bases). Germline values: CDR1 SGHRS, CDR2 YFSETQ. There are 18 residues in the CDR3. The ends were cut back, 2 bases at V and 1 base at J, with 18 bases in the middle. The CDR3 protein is CASSFPRSQGGNTGELFF. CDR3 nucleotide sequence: TGCGCCAGCAGCTTTCCCCGATCGCAGGGTGGGAACACCGGGGAGCTGTTTTTT.

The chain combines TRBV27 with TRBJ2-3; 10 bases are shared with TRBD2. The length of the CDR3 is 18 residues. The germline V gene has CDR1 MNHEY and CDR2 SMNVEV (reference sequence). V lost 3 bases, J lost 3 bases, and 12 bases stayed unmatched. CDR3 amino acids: CASSFLHLAGDMTDTQYF. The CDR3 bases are TGTGCCAGCAGTTTTCTCCACCTAGCGGGAGATATGACAGATACGCAGTATTTT.

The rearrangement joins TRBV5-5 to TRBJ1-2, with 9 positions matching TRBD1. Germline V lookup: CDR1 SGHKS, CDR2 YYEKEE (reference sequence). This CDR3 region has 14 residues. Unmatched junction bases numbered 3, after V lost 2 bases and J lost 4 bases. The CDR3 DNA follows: TGTGCCAGCAGCTTTCAGGACAGGGGCTATGGCTACACCTTC. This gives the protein CASSFQDRGYGYTF.

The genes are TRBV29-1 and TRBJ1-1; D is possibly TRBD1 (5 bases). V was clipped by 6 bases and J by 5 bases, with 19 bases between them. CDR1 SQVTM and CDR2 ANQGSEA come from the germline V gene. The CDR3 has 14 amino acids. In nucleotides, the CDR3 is TGCAGCGTCGACAAACGGTTAGGGGAAACTGAAGCTTTCTTT. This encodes CSVDKRLGETEAFF. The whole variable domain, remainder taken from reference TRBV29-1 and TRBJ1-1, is SAVISQKPSRDICQRGTSLTIQCQVDSQVTMMFWYRQQPGQSLTLIATANQGSEATYESGFVIDKFPISRPNLTFSTLTVSNMSPEDSSIYLCSVDKRLGETEAFFGQGTRLTVV.

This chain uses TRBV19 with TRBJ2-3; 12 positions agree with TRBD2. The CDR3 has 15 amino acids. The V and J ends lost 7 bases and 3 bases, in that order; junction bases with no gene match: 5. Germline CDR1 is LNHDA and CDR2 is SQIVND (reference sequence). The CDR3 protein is CASNPGTSGTDTQYF. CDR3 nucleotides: TGTGCCAGTAACCCCGGGACTAGCGGGACAGATACGCAGTATTTT.

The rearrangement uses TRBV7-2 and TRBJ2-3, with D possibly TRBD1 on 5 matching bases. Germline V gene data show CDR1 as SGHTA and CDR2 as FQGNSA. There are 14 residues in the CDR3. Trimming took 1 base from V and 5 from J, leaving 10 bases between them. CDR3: CASSLVGVEDTQYF. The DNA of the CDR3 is TGTGCCAGCAGCTTAGTAGGGGTGGAAGATACGCAGTATTTT.

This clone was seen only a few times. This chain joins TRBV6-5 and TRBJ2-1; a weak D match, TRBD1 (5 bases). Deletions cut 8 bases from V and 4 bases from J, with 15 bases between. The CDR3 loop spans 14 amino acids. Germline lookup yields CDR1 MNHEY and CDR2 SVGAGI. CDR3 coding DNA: TGTGCCAGCGATGAAACAGGCGTATACAATGAGCAGTTCTTC. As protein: CASDETGVYNEQFF.

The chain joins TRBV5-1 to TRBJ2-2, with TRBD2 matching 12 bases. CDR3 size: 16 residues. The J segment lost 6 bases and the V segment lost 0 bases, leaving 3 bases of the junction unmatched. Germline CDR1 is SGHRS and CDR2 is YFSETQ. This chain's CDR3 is CASSLAGTSGPGELFF. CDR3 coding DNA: TGCGCCAGCAGCTTGGCCGGGACTAGCGGGCCCGGGGAGCTGTTTTTT.

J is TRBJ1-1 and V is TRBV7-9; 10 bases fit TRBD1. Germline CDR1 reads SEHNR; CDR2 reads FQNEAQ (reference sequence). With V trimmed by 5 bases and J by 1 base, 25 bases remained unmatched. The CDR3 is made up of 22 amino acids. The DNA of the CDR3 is TGTGCCAGCAGCATTACGGAATTGGACAGGGGGTTTTTCGGGGGAAGGAACACTGAAGCTTTCTTT. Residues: CASSITELDRGFFGGRNTEAFF.

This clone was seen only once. The CDR3 protein is CATSDWREGTDTQYF. The DNA for the CDR3 is TGTGCCACCAGTGATTGGAGGGAGGGCACAGATACGCAGTATTTT. The chain recombines TRBV24-1 with TRBJ2-3; D may be TRBD2 (6 bases). The CDR3 spans 15 residues. V gave up 2 bases and J gave up 1 base, with 9 bases separating them. Germline CDR1 is KGHDR and CDR2 is SFDVKD.

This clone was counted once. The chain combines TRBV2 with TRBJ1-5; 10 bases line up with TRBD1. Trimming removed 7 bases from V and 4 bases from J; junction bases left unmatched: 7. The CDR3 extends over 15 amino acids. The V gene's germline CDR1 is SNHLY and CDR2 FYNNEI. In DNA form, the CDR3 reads TGTGCCAGCAAGACCGGGACAGGGGATAATCAGCCCCAGCATTTT. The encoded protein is CASKTGTGDNQPQHF.

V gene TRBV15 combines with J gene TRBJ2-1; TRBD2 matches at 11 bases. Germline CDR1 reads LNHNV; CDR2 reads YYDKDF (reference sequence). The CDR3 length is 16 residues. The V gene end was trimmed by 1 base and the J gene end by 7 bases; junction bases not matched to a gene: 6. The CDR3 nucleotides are TGTGCCACCAGCAGAGGGCCTAGCGGGAGGTCTAATGAGCAGTTCTTC. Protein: CATSRGPSGRSNEQFF.

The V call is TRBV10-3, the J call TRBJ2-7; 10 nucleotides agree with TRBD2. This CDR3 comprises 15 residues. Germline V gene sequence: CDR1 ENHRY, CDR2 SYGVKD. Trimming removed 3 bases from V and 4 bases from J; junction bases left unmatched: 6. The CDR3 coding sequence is TGTGCCATCAGTGAATCGCGGACTAGCGGATACGAGCAGTACTTC. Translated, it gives CAISESRTSGYEQYF.

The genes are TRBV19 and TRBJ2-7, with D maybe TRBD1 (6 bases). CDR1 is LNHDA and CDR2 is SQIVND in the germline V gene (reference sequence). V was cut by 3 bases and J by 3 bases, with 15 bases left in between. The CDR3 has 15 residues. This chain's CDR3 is CASSIAGQQDYEQYF. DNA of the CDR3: TGTGCCAGTAGTATCGCAGGACAGCAGGACTACGAGCAGTACTTC.

CDR3 residues: CASSQVNVRLGYGYTF. The CDR3 DNA follows: TGCGCCAGCAGCCAAGTGAATGTAAGACTTGGATATGGCTACACCTTC. V usage is TRBV4-1 and J usage is TRBJ1-2; D is unresolved. With 1 base removed from V and 5 bases from J, the gap between germline ends came to 17 bases. This CDR3 region has 16 residues. CDR1 is MGHRA, CDR2 YSYEKL, per germline.

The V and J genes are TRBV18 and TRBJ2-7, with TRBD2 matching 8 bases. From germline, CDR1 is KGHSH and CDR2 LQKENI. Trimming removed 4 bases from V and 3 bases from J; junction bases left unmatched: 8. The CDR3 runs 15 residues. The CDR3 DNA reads TGTGCCAGCTCACTCGGCGGGACTAGTATCTACGAGCAGTACTTC. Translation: CASSLGGTSIYEQYF.